The 20 T cell receptor beta chains reported below all come from one sample, sequenced in a study of blood T cell repertoires in COVID-19. Measured with immunoSEQ multiplex PCR; TCRdb has only the in-frame clones, and not every one. This sample carries about 73,000 clones, around 83% of them seen once, and the ten largest clones take over 5%. Sample: peripheral blood. These receptors all come from a woman between 55 and 75 years old with acute or convalescent COVID-19.

This chain links TRBV5-1 with TRBJ1-6, with D uncertain. Germline CDR1 and CDR2: SGHRS and YFSETQ. The CDR3 sequence is 14 residues long. Trimming stripped 2 bases from V and 5 bases from J, with 8 bases between. The chain's CDR3 is CASSFDGNNSPLHF. CDR3 nucleotides: TGCGCCAGCAGCTTCGACGGGAATAATTCACCCCTCCACTTT.

The chain couples TRBV6-1 to TRBJ1-2; possibly TRBD1 for D (6 bases). V was clipped by 3 bases and J by 5 bases, with 19 bases between them. CDR3 size: 16 residues. Germline V lookup: CDR1 MNHNS, CDR2 SASEGT. DNA for the CDR3: TGTGCCAGCAGTGATAGCCTCAGGGGCATGGGATATGGCTACACCTTC. Residues: CASSDSLRGMGYGYTF.

The chain uses TRBV6-1 and TRBJ1-2; D gene unclear. The CDR3 extends over 13 amino acids. CDR1 is MNHNS and CDR2 is SASEGT in the germline V gene. Trimming shortened V by 2 bases and J by 6 bases, and 10 bases separated the two germline ends. CDR3 nucleotides: TGTGCCAGCAGTGAAACTCTCCTCCATGGCTACACCTTC. This encodes CASSETLLHGYTF.

This clone was seen a single time. V is TRBV9 and J is TRBJ1-3; possible D gene TRBD1, 6 bases. CDR3 size: 15 residues. The V end was cut by 0 bases, the J end by 4 bases, with 11 bases between. The germline gives CDR1 SGDLS, CDR2 YYNGEE. This chain's CDR3 is CASSVEGVYGNTIYF. DNA for the CDR3: TGTGCCAGCAGCGTAGAGGGGGTTTACGGAAACACCATATATTTT.

This chain connects TRBV19 to TRBJ2-7, with 8 bases lining up with TRBD2. The length of the CDR3 is 15 residues. CDR1 LNHDA and CDR2 SQIVND come from the germline V gene (reference sequence). J lost 1 base, V lost 4 bases, and 6 bases had no gene match. This CDR3 reads CASSTHRGGSYEQYF. CDR3 nucleotides: TGTGCCAGTAGTACCCACCGGGGGGGATCCTACGAGCAGTACTTC.

This clone was detected only a few times. The chain recombines TRBV6-6 with TRBJ1-1, with D possibly being TRBD1 (5 bases). The length of the CDR3 is 13 residues. Deletions cut 4 bases from V and 4 bases from J, with 10 bases between. Germline V gives CDR1 MNHNY, CDR2 SVGAGI (reference sequence). As DNA, the CDR3 is TGTGCCAGCAGTTCCAGGGTGTCCACTGAAGCTTTCTTT. This encodes CASSSRVSTEAFF.

The genes are TRBV5-1 and TRBJ1-4; TRBD1 agrees at 10 bases. The V gene end was trimmed by 7 bases and the J gene end by 16 bases; junction bases not matched to a gene: 16. The CDR3 loop spans 14 amino acids. Germline loops: CDR1 SGHRS, CDR2 YFSETQ. The CDR3 is CASRGTGDSIDQFF. The CDR3, as DNA: TGCGCCAGCCGGGGGACAGGGGACTCCATAGATCAGTTTTTT.

DNA for the CDR3: TGTGCCTGGAGTGGACAGGGCCCTGTTAGTCAGCCCCAGCATTTT. As protein: CAWSGQGPVSQPQHF. The V call is TRBV30, the J call TRBJ1-5; 7 bases line up with TRBD1. CDR1 GTSNPN and CDR2 SVGIG come from the germline V gene (reference sequence). CDR3 size: 15 residues. The junction had 9 bases not matched to a gene; V was cut back by 1 base and J by 6 bases.

This chain links TRBV10-2 with TRBJ2-3; 9 bases align to TRBD2. Germline V gene data show CDR1 as WSHSY and CDR2 as SAAADI. The length of the CDR3 is 13 residues. Trimming took 7 bases from V and 11 from J; bases not matched to a gene: 10. The CDR3: CASTSGGSGVQYF. The CDR3 DNA sequence: TGCGCCAGCACCAGCGGGGGGTCGGGGGTGCAGTATTTT.

This clone was detected only once. V is TRBV4-1 and J is TRBJ1-4; maybe TRBD1 (6 bases). The CDR3 runs 17 residues. Germline V gene lookup returns CDR1 MGHRA and CDR2 YSYEKL. Between the trimmed V and J ends, which lost 3 bases and 8 bases, there was a span of 22 bases. This CDR3 reads CASSQTMDRGEWEKLFF. Written as DNA, the CDR3 is TGCGCCAGCAGCCAGACCATGGACAGAGGGGAATGGGAAAAACTGTTTTTT.

The V and J genes are TRBV4-1 and TRBJ1-4; D remains unclear. The germline V gene encodes CDR1 MGHRA and CDR2 YSYEKL. This CDR3 contains 13 residues. V gave up 1 base and J gave up 6 bases, with 6 bases separating them. The CDR3 nucleotides are TGCGCCAGCAGCCAAGTCGGGGATGAAAAACTGTTTTTT. Translation: CASSQVGDEKLFF.

The V gene is TRBV12-3 or TRBV12-4, the J gene TRBJ1-2; D might be TRBD1 (6 bases). The CDR3 covers 13 residues. The V gene lost 5 bases and the J gene lost 4 bases, with 11 bases spanning the gap. CDR3 bases: TGTGCCAGCAGTCCAGACAGGATCTATGGCTACACCTTC. Translated, it gives CASSPDRIYGYTF.

This clone was counted a few times. The genes are TRBV19 and TRBJ1-2; 8 bases agree with TRBD1. The CDR3 spans 13 residues. Germline V CDR1 and CDR2: LNHDA, SQIVND (reference sequence). After removal of 7 bases from V and 2 bases from J, the junction contained 3 bases not matched to a gene. The CDR3 DNA follows: TGTGCCAGTACCCGACAGGGGAACTATGGCTACACCTTC. As protein: CASTRQGNYGYTF.

The V call is TRBV11-1, the J call TRBJ1-2, with D tentatively TRBD1 (6 bases). CDR3 length: 14 residues. Trimming took 3 bases from V and 3 from J, leaving 11 bases between them. CDR1 and CDR2 (germline): SGHAT, FQDESV (reference sequence). As DNA, the CDR3 is TGTGCCAGCAGCTTCTCCAGGGGAGACTATGGCTACACCTTC. This sequence encodes CASSFSRGDYGYTF.

The rearrangement joins TRBV5-4 to TRBJ2-1, with D possibly TRBD1 on 5 matching bases. Trimming cost V 2 bases and J 0 bases, with 9 bases left between them. Germline lookup yields CDR1 SGHNT and CDR2 YYREEE (reference sequence). This CDR3 is 15 amino acids long. Here the CDR3 reads CASSFIRVSYNEQFF. The CDR3 bases are TGTGCCAGCAGCTTCATCAGGGTCTCCTACAATGAGCAGTTCTTC.

The chain has TRBV6-5 and TRBJ1-2; 7 nucleotides line up with TRBD1. Germline loops: CDR1 MNHEY, CDR2 SVGAGI. J lost 3 bases, V lost 6 bases, and 4 bases had no gene match. The CDR3 extends over 13 amino acids. In DNA form, the CDR3 reads TGTGCCAGCAGCGTTGACAGGGACTATGGCTACACCTTC. Translating gives CASSVDRDYGYTF.

The DNA for the CDR3 is TGTGCCAGTAGTTTCGCAGGGACACAGGGTGAGCAGTTCTTC. Residues: CASSFAGTQGEQFF. This chain joins TRBV19 and TRBJ2-1; TRBD1 might be the D (6 bases). Looked up from germline, CDR1 is LNHDA and CDR2 is SQIVND (reference sequence). V gave up 5 bases and J gave up 9 bases, with 17 bases separating them. This CDR3 is built from 14 residues.

The chain links TRBV18 to TRBJ1-4, with 7 bases aligning to TRBD1. The germline CDR1 and CDR2 sequences are KGHSH and LQKENI. J was trimmed by 6 bases and V by 3 bases; bases with no gene match: 7. The CDR3 extends over 15 amino acids. The chain's CDR3 is CASSPRRDRDEKLFF. The CDR3 DNA follows: TGTGCCAGCTCACCGAGGCGGGACAGAGATGAAAAACTGTTTTTT.

The rearrangement joins TRBV19 to TRBJ1-2; 7 nucleotides align to TRBD1. V was pared by 3 bases and J by 3 bases, with 19 bases of the junction left unmatched. Per germline, CDR1 LNHDA and CDR2 SQIVND (reference sequence). CDR3 length: 19 residues. The CDR3 bases are TGTGCCAGTAGTATCCGATATAGGGGAGAAGGGGGCGCGCACTATGGCTACACCTTC. Residues: CASSIRYRGEGGAHYGYTF.

The genes are TRBV30 and TRBJ1-5; tentatively, D is TRBD1 (6 bases). Trimming removed 0 bases at V and 2 bases at J, with 11 bases between. Germline V lookup: CDR1 GTSNPN, CDR2 SVGIG (reference sequence). CDR3 length: 15 residues. Here the CDR3 reads CAWSVPGVGNQPQHF. In DNA, the CDR3 is TGTGCCTGGAGTGTACCAGGGGTAGGCAATCAGCCCCAGCATTTT.